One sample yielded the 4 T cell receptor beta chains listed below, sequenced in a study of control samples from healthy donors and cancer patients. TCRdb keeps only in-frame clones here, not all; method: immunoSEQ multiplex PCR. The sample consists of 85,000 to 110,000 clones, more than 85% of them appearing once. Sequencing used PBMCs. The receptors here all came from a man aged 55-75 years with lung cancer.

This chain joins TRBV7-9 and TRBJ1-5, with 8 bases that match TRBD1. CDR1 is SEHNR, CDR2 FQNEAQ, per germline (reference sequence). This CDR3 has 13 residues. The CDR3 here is CAYQDRENQPQHF. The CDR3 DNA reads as TGTGCTTATCAGGACAGGGAAAATCAGCCCCAGCATTTT.

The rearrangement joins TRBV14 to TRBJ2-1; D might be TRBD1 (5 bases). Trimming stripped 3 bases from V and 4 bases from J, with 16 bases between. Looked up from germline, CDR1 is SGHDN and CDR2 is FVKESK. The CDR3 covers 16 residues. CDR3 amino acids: CASSQTKGAGYNEQFF. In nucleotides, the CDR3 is TGTGCCAGCAGCCAGACAAAAGGGGCAGGGTACAATGAGCAGTTCTTC.

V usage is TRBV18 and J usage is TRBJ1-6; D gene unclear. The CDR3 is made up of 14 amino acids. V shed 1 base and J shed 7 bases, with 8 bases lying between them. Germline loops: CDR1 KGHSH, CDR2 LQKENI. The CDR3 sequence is CASSPQGGNSPLHF. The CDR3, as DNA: TGTGCCAGCTCACCACAGGGAGGGAATTCACCCCTCCACTTT.

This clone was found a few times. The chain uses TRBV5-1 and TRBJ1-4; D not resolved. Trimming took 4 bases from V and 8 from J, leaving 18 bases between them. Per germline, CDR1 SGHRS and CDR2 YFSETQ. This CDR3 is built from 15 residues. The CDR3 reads CASSPEAGSGEKLFF. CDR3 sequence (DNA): TGCGCCAGCAGCCCGGAGGCGGGGAGCGGGGAAAAACTGTTTTTT.